This T cell receptor beta chain was obtained from a study of T cell repertoires in ileal Crohn's disease. The wider study: All patients had surgery for stricturing (approximately 61%) or penetrating (around 39%) disease. Thiopurines (around twelve) or anti-TNF agents (about 19) were given postoperatively to about half. Overall study results and limits: All patients with clonality above 26.8% had endoscopic recurrence.

As concerns this clone: Its antigen is not identified.

Some clones are missing from TCRdb's copy, which holds only in-frame ones; the method was immunoSEQ multiplex PCR. This sample has fewer than 10,000 clones; more than 65% occur once, and the top ten carry roughly 23%. The sequence was obtained from an adult with Crohn's disease. The sample was ileal tissue.

The DNA for the CDR3 is TGTGCCAGCAGTTTCCACTACGAGCAGTACTTC. Translation: CASSFHYEQYF. V usage is TRBV27 and J usage is TRBJ2-7; D is ambiguous. Per the germline V gene, CDR1 is MNHEY and CDR2 is SMNVEV (reference sequence). This CDR3 has 11 amino acids. Trimming stripped 3 bases from V and 3 bases from J, with 3 bases between.